Listed below are T cell receptor beta chains from one sample, sequenced in a study of T-cell memory formation after mild COVID-19. TCRdb re-analysed the 5' RACE reads in MiXCR, keeping a single row per CDR3 protein. This table has more than 400,000 distinct CDR3 sequences, about 20% appearing once. The sample taken for sequencing was PBMCs or a T cell subset sorted from them (not recorded which). These TCRs come from an adult woman who had mild COVID-19 (a few samples of this study predate the infection). Cell type and time point are not known. The CDR3 runs from the conserved cysteine through the conserved F or W. Fields, in order: V gene, D gene, J gene, clone size, CDR3 DNA, CDR3 protein. D genes are given only for firm matches. Only part of the rows carry a size: once, few, many, or a class if the clone is expanded.

v_gene: TRBV29-1
d_gene: .
j_gene: TRBJ2-7
abundance: few
CDR3nt: TGCAGCGTTGGCAGGACTTCTTATGAGCAGTACTTC
CDR3aa: CSVGRTSYEQYF

v_gene: TRBV30
d_gene: .
j_gene: TRBJ1-1
abundance: .
CDR3nt: TGTGCCTGGTCCTACAAGTCTGAAGCTTTCTTT
CDR3aa: CAWSYKSEAFF

v_gene: TRBV29-1
d_gene: .
j_gene: TRBJ2-7
abundance: many
CDR3nt: TGCAGCGTTGAAGGCACAACCTACGAGCAGTACTTC
CDR3aa: CSVEGTTYEQYF

v_gene: TRBV20-1
d_gene: TRBD2
j_gene: TRBJ2-1
abundance: few
CDR3nt: TGCAGTGCCCCTAGGGGAGCGGGGAACAATGAGCAGTTCTTC
CDR3aa: CSAPRGAGNNEQFF

v_gene: TRBV7-9
d_gene: TRBD2
j_gene: TRBJ2-1
abundance: few
CDR3nt: TGTGCCAGCAGCCCATGGGTGTCCGGGAGGGGCCCCAATGAGCAGTTCTTC
CDR3aa: CASSPWVSGRGPNEQFF

v_gene: TRBV4-2
d_gene: TRBD2
j_gene: TRBJ2-3
abundance: .
CDR3nt: TGTGCCAGCAGCGCAATCTGGACTAGCGGGGGCACAGATACGCAGTATTTT
CDR3aa: CASSAIWTSGGTDTQYF

v_gene: TRBV12-3/TRBV12-4
d_gene: .
j_gene: TRBJ2-3
abundance: .
CDR3nt: TGTGCCAGCAGTCCGAGCGATGGGGTGACGCAGTATTTT
CDR3aa: CASSPSDGVTQYF

v_gene: TRBV7-2
d_gene: .
j_gene: TRBJ2-1
abundance: .
CDR3nt: TGTGCCAGCAGCTTATTGAGAGCGTCCGGCCGGAATGAGCAGTTCTTC
CDR3aa: CASSLLRASGRNEQFF

v_gene: TRBV5-1
d_gene: TRBD1
j_gene: TRBJ2-7
abundance: .
CDR3nt: TGCGCCAGCAGAATGGGACAGGGGGGACCCTACGAGCAGTACTTC
CDR3aa: CASRMGQGGPYEQYF

v_gene: TRBV30
d_gene: TRBD1
j_gene: TRBJ1-1
abundance: .
CDR3nt: TGTGCTTGGGACAGGGCGGGGAACACTGAAGCTTTCTTT
CDR3aa: CAWDRAGNTEAFF

v_gene: TRBV7-9
d_gene: TRBD2
j_gene: TRBJ2-5
abundance: many
CDR3nt: TGTGCCAGCAGCCGTTCTAGCGGACTCCAAGAGACCCAGTACTTC
CDR3aa: CASSRSSGLQETQYF

v_gene: TRBV11-2
d_gene: TRBD2
j_gene: TRBJ2-7
abundance: many
CDR3nt: TGTGCCAGCAGCCCAAGACTAGCGGTCACGGGGGAGCAGTACTTC
CDR3aa: CASSPRLAVTGEQYF

v_gene: TRBV18
d_gene: .
j_gene: TRBJ1-2
abundance: few
CDR3nt: TGTGCCAGCTCACCGGTCTCCGGACAGAAACTCTATGGCTACACCTTC
CDR3aa: CASSPVSGQKLYGYTF

v_gene: TRBV27
d_gene: .
j_gene: TRBJ2-7
abundance: .
CDR3nt: TGTGCCAGCAGTTTGAGTAATCCCGCGGGGTGGGACGAGCAGTACTTC
CDR3aa: CASSLSNPAGWDEQYF

v_gene: TRBV7-2
d_gene: TRBD1
j_gene: TRBJ1-1
abundance: many
CDR3nt: TGTGCCAGCAGCTCCCGGGACAGGAACACTGAAGCTTTCTTT
CDR3aa: CASSSRDRNTEAFF

v_gene: TRBV7-8
d_gene: .
j_gene: TRBJ2-2
abundance: .
CDR3nt: TGTGCCAGCAGCTTCCGGAGAATCTCAAGAAACACCGGGGAGCTGTTTTTT
CDR3aa: CASSFRRISRNTGELFF

v_gene: TRBV9
d_gene: .
j_gene: TRBJ2-6
abundance: .
CDR3nt: TGTGCCAGCAGGGACCTCCACTCTGGGGCCAACGTCCTGACTTTC
CDR3aa: CASRDLHSGANVLTF

v_gene: TRBV5-1
d_gene: TRBD1
j_gene: TRBJ2-7
abundance: many
CDR3nt: TGTGCCAGCAGCTCGGGGACAGGATCCTACGAGCAGTACTTC
CDR3aa: CASSSGTGSYEQYF

v_gene: TRBV5-1
d_gene: TRBD2
j_gene: TRBJ2-2
abundance: .
CDR3nt: TGCGCCAGCAGCTTTCAAGCGGGGGTGACCGGGGAGCTGTTTTTT
CDR3aa: CASSFQAGVTGELFF

v_gene: TRBV5-1
d_gene: .
j_gene: TRBJ2-5
abundance: many
CDR3nt: TGCGCCAGCAGCCGCCTCAGACCTCAAGAGACCCAGTACTTC
CDR3aa: CASSRLRPQETQYF

v_gene: TRBV13
d_gene: TRBD1
j_gene: TRBJ2-3
abundance: .
CDR3nt: TGTGCCAGCAGGCCCGGGACAGGGTCTCTGGATACGCAGTATTTT
CDR3aa: CASRPGTGSLDTQYF

v_gene: TRBV7-6
d_gene: .
j_gene: TRBJ2-1
abundance: few
CDR3nt: TGTGCCAGCAGCCCGTCCGGGGGCGGGGTAATGGATGAGCAGTTCTTC
CDR3aa: CASSPSGGGVMDEQFF

v_gene: TRBV2
d_gene: TRBD2
j_gene: TRBJ2-1
abundance: few
CDR3nt: TGTGCCAGCAGTAGTAGTCCTAGCGGGGGGTTGAGCTCCTACAATGAGCAGTTCTTC
CDR3aa: CASSSSPSGGLSSYNEQFF

v_gene: TRBV7-7
d_gene: TRBD2
j_gene: TRBJ2-5
abundance: .
CDR3nt: TGTGCTAGCAGCTTAGGCCCCGCGGGAGATCCCCAAGAGACCCAGTACTTC
CDR3aa: CASSLGPAGDPQETQYF

v_gene: TRBV29-1
d_gene: .
j_gene: TRBJ2-3
abundance: many
CDR3nt: TGCAGCGTTGATCCCAGAGAATCCACAGATACGCAGTATTTT
CDR3aa: CSVDPRESTDTQYF

v_gene: TRBV20-1
d_gene: TRBD2
j_gene: TRBJ2-7
abundance: many
CDR3nt: TGCAGTGCTGCCACTAGCGGGACCATCTACGAGCAGTACTTC
CDR3aa: CSAATSGTIYEQYF

v_gene: TRBV7-8
d_gene: .
j_gene: TRBJ2-5
abundance: .
CDR3nt: TGTGCCAGCAGCTTAGTTCGGGGCACAGGGACCCAGTACTTC
CDR3aa: CASSLVRGTGTQYF

v_gene: TRBV9
d_gene: .
j_gene: TRBJ2-7
abundance: .
CDR3nt: TGTGCCAGCAGCGTAAGGGGGACGGGCGAGCAGTACTTC
CDR3aa: CASSVRGTGEQYF

v_gene: TRBV5-1
d_gene: .
j_gene: TRBJ2-5
abundance: few
CDR3nt: TGCGCCAGCAGCTTGTGGCAGGCTCTAAAGGAAAGTCAAGAGACCCAGTACTTC
CDR3aa: CASSLWQALKESQETQYF

v_gene: TRBV24-1
d_gene: .
j_gene: TRBJ2-1
abundance: .
CDR3nt: TGTGCCACCAGACAACACCTCGCCGACAGTGAGCAGTTCTTC
CDR3aa: CATRQHLADSEQFF

v_gene: TRBV24-1
d_gene: TRBD2
j_gene: TRBJ2-7
abundance: .
CDR3nt: TGTGCCACCAGTGATTTGGTGGTCGGGGGGATATCCCCCTACGAGCAGTACTTC
CDR3aa: CATSDLVVGGISPYEQYF

v_gene: TRBV5-5
d_gene: TRBD1
j_gene: TRBJ1-1
abundance: many
CDR3nt: TGTGCCAGCAGCTGGGGACAGGGGCGGAACACTGAAGCTTTCTTT
CDR3aa: CASSWGQGRNTEAFF

v_gene: TRBV2
d_gene: .
j_gene: TRBJ2-1
abundance: .
CDR3nt: TGTGCCAGCAGTGAAGCGCGACAAGTAGACAATGAGCAGTTCTTC
CDR3aa: CASSEARQVDNEQFF

v_gene: TRBV7-2
d_gene: .
j_gene: TRBJ2-1
abundance: many
CDR3nt: TGTGCCAGCAGCTTAGCGTTCGGGAATGAGCAGTTCTTC
CDR3aa: CASSLAFGNEQFF

v_gene: TRBV29-1
d_gene: TRBD2
j_gene: TRBJ2-7
abundance: many
CDR3nt: TGCAGCGTTTTCGAGAGCGGGAGAAACGAGCAGTACTTC
CDR3aa: CSVFESGRNEQYF

v_gene: TRBV4-2
d_gene: .
j_gene: TRBJ1-1
abundance: .
CDR3nt: TGTGCCAGCAGCCAAGAGTCGGGACGGAACACTGAAGCTTTCTTT
CDR3aa: CASSQESGRNTEAFF

v_gene: TRBV29-1
d_gene: TRBD1
j_gene: TRBJ2-1
abundance: .
CDR3nt: TGCAGCTCCCGGGACAGACGCTACAATGAGCAGTTCTTC
CDR3aa: CSSRDRRYNEQFF

v_gene: TRBV7-9
d_gene: TRBD2
j_gene: TRBJ2-1
abundance: .
CDR3nt: TGTGCCAGCAGCTCCCGCGGCCCCAGCGGGAGTTACAATGAGCAGTTCTTC
CDR3aa: CASSSRGPSGSYNEQFF

v_gene: TRBV7-3
d_gene: .
j_gene: TRBJ2-1
abundance: many
CDR3nt: TGTGCCAGCAGCCCGCCTGGTGGAAGTGAGCAGTTCTTC
CDR3aa: CASSPPGGSEQFF

v_gene: TRBV12-3/TRBV12-4
d_gene: TRBD2
j_gene: TRBJ2-5
abundance: .
CDR3nt: TGTGCCAGCAGTTTAAGTAGCGGGGGCCCCCAAGAGACCCAGTACTTC
CDR3aa: CASSLSSGGPQETQYF

v_gene: TRBV7-9
d_gene: .
j_gene: TRBJ2-1
abundance: few
CDR3nt: TGTGCCAGCAGCCCGCAGTCCCATGAGCAGTTCTTC
CDR3aa: CASSPQSHEQFF

v_gene: TRBV4-1
d_gene: TRBD2
j_gene: TRBJ2-3
abundance: .
CDR3nt: TGCGCCAGCAGCCAAGAGCCCAGCGGGGGCCTAGATACGCAGTATTTT
CDR3aa: CASSQEPSGGLDTQYF